This TCR beta chain comes out of a study of beta chain features in type 1 diabetes. Notes on this clone: Its antigen is undetermined.

Reverse transcribing all isolated RNA meant expressed TCRB transcripts were sequenced. The protocol was immunoSEQ multiplex PCR, while the TCRdb copy is restricted to in-frame clones and leaves out a portion. The sample yields 400,000 to 600,000 clones, around 30% seen once. Trimming took 5 bases from V and 1 from J, leaving 23 bases between them. The germline gives CDR1 SGHVS, CDR2 FQNEAQ. CDR3 size: 18 residues. Study findings and constraints: A closer apparent resemblance between naive, central memory and Treg TCRB repertoires was seen in patients than in healthy donors. TCRB rearrangement may or may not be influenced by HLA type; here this remained unresolved.

Sequences were obtained from naive CD4+ T cells from blood. The sequence came from a man aged 18 to 29 in good health. This rearrangement joins TRBV7-8 to TRBJ2-5; D unresolved. For the CDR3, the DNA is TGTGCCAGCAGCACAAGTCGGGCCCCTCTCCGGGCCCAAGAGACCCAGTACTTC. Protein: CASSTSRAPLRAQETQYF.